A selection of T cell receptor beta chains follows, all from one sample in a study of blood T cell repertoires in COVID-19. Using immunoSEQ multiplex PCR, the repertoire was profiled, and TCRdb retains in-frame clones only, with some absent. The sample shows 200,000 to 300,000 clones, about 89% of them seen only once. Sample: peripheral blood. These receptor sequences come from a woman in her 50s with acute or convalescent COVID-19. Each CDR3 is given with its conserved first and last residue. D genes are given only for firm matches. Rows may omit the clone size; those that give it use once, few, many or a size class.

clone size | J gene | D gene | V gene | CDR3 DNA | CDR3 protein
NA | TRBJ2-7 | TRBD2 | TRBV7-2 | TGTGCCAGCAGCTCGGCGATAGCGGGAGCAAACGAGCAGTACTTC | CASSSAIAGANEQYF
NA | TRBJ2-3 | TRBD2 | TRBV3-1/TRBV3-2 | TGTGCCAGCAGCTCGACTAGCGGGGGGGTAACGCAGTATTTT | CASSSTSGGVTQYF
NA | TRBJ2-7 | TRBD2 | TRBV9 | TGTGCCAGCAGCCCTGCATCCTGGGGGACTAGCGGAGGATACGAGCAGTACTTC | CASSPASWGTSGGYEQYF
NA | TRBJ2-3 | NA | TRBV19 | TGTGCCAGTAGTATACAGTTATCAGATACGCAGTATTTT | CASSIQLSDTQYF
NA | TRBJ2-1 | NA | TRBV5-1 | TGCGCCAGCAGCTTGGCCTTGGCAGGGCAGAGCTCCTACAATGAGCAGTTCTTC | CASSLALAGQSSYNEQFF
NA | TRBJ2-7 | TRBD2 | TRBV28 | TGTGCCAGCAGTTTATTTGCTAGCGGGAGGTCCGGGCAGTACTTC | CASSLFASGRSGQYF
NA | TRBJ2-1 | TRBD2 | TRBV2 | TGTGCCAGCAGTACCTCGGGGACTAGGCGGTTCTTC | CASSTSGTRRFF
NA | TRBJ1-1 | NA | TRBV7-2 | TGTGCCAGCAGCTTTAGTGTGAACACTGAAGCTTTCTTT | CASSFSVNTEAFF
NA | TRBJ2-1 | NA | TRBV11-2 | TGTGCCAGCAGCTCTGGGGGGGCTCTGCAGTTCTTC | CASSSGGALQFF
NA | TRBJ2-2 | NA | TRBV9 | TGTGCCAGCACCGTGGACAGTAACACCGGGGAGCTGTTTTTT | CASTVDSNTGELFF
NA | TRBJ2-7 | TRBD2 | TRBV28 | TGTGCCAGTATCAGGGAGGGGACCTACGAGCAGTACTTC | CASIREGTYEQYF
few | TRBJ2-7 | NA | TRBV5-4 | TGTGCGGGAAGGGGGACCTACGAGCAGTACTTC | CAGRGTYEQYF
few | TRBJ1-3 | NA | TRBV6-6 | TGTGCCAGCAGTTTGGGGGGAGGTGGAAACACCATATATTTT | CASSLGGGGNTIYF
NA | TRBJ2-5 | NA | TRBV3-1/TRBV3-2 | TGTGCCAGCAGCCCTCAGGGGACGAGGGAGACCCAGTACTTC | CASSPQGTRETQYF
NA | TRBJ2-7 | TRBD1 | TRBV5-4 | TGTGCCACCGGGGACAGCGACTACGAGCAGTACTTC | CATGDSDYEQYF
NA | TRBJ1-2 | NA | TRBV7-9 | TGTGCCAGCAGCCACGACGGGAACTATGGCTACACCTTC | CASSHDGNYGYTF
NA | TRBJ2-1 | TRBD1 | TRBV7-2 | TGTGCCAGCAGCTTAGTGGGACAGGGCCCTCTTGGGGAGCAGTTCTTC | CASSLVGQGPLGEQFF
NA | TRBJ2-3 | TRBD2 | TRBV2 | TGTGCCAGCAGCCAGTTGACTAGCGGCACAGATACGCAGTATTTT | CASSQLTSGTDTQYF
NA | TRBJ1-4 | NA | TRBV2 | TGTGCCAGCACCGATTCTCGGGCAACTAATGAAAAACTGTTTTTT | CASTDSRATNEKLFF
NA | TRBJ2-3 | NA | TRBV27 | TGTGCCAGCAGTTTATTAGCGAGCTCTGTTCTTAGCACAGATACGCAGTATTTT | CASSLLASSVLSTDTQYF
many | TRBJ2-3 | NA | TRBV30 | TGTGCCTGGAGTCCCAAAATGACGCAGTATTTT | CAWSPKMTQYF
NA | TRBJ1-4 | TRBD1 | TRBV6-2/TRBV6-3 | TGTGCCAGCAGTTCCGGAGGGACAGGAAATGAAAAACTGTTTTTT | CASSSGGTGNEKLFF
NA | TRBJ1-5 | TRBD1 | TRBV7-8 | TGTGCCAGCAGCCCATACCGACAGGGGAGTCAGCCCCAGCATTTT | CASSPYRQGSQPQHF
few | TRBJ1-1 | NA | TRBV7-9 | TGTGCCAGCAGCCCGGGGGGTGCAGGCGTGGGATTTTGGACTGAAGCTTTCTTT | CASSPGGAGVGFWTEAFF
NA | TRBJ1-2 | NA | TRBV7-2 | TGTGCCAGCAGGCCAGGCAGGGGTAACTATGGCTACACCTTC | CASRPGRGNYGYTF
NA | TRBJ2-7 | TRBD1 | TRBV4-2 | TGTGCCAGCAGCCAAAGGGACAGGGACTTCTACGAGCAGTACTTC | CASSQRDRDFYEQYF
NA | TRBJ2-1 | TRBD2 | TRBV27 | TGTGCCAGCAGTTTAACGCCTAGCGGGATCTACAATGAGCAGTTCTTC | CASSLTPSGIYNEQFF
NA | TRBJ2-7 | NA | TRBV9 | TGTGCCAGCAGCGTACAAGGACAAGCCTACGAGCAGTACTTC | CASSVQGQAYEQYF
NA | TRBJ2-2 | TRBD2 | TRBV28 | TGTGCCAGCAGTTTGTCCGGACTAGCGGGAGGGCATGCCGGGGAGCTGTTTTTT | CASSLSGLAGGHAGELFF
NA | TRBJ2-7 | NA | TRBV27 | TGTGCCAGCAGACTTGAAGGGGGTGACTACGAGCAGTACTTC | CASRLEGGDYEQYF
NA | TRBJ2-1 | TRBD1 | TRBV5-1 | TGCGCCAGCAGCCTAATCACAGGGGGCAATGAGCAGTTCTTC | CASSLITGGNEQFF
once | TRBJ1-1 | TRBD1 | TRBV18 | TGTGCCAGCTCACCTACGGGACAGGGTTCCACTGAAGCTTTCTTT | CASSPTGQGSTEAFF
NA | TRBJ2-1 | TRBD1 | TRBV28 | TGTGCCAGCAGTCCCACAGGGGGCGAGTTCAATGAGCAGTTCTTC | CASSPTGGEFNEQFF
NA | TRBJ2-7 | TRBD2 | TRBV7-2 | TGTGCCAGCAGCTTAGGACTAGCGGGCCTCTACGAGCAGTACTTC | CASSLGLAGLYEQYF
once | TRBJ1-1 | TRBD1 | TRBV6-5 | TGTGCCAGCAGTCCGGACAGGTCCACTGAAGCTTTCTTT | CASSPDRSTEAFF
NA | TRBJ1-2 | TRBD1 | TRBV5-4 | TGTGCCAGCAGCCGCGCTTCAATAGGACAGGGCAACTATGGCTACACCTTC | CASSRASIGQGNYGYTF
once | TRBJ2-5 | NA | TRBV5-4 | TGTGCCAGCAGCTTGGTAGGGGAAGAGACCCAGTACTTC | CASSLVGEETQYF
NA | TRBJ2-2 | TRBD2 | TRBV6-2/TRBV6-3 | TGTGCCAGCAGTTCCCCGGGTAGCGGGAGTCGTACCGGGGAGCTGTTTTTT | CASSSPGSGSRTGELFF
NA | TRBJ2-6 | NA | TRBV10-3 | TGTGCCATCAGTGAGTCGGGTCCAGGGATGGGTGGGGCCAACGTCCTGACTTTC | CAISESGPGMGGANVLTF
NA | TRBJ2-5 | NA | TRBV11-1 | TGTGCCAGCAGCTTAGAGGGCAGGGGTTGGGAGACCCAGTACTTC | CASSLEGRGWETQYF
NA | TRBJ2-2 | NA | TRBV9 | TGTGCCAGCAGCGCCCAGGGTCCGAACACCGGGGAGCTGTTTTTT | CASSAQGPNTGELFF
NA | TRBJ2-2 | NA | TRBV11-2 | TGTGCCAGCAGCTTAGACAGGGGCTACTCGAACACCGGGGAGCTGTTTTTT | CASSLDRGYSNTGELFF
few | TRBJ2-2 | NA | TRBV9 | TGTGCCAGCAGCGCCTATAACACCGGGGAGCTGTTTTTT | CASSAYNTGELFF
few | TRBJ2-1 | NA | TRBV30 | TGTGCCTGGAGTCCCGGAGATATCGATGAGCAGTTCTTC | CAWSPGDIDEQFF
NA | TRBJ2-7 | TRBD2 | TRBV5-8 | TGTGCCAGCAACCTCAGAGGACTAGCGGGAAGGTGGCAAAAGGAGCAGTACTTC | CASNLRGLAGRWQKEQYF
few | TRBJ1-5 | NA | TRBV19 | TGTGCCAGTAGTGCTGGTTCCGGTCAGCCCCAGCATTTT | CASSAGSGQPQHF
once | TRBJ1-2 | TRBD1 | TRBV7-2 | TGTGCCAGCAGTACGACAGGGGCCTATGGCTACACCTTC | CASSTTGAYGYTF